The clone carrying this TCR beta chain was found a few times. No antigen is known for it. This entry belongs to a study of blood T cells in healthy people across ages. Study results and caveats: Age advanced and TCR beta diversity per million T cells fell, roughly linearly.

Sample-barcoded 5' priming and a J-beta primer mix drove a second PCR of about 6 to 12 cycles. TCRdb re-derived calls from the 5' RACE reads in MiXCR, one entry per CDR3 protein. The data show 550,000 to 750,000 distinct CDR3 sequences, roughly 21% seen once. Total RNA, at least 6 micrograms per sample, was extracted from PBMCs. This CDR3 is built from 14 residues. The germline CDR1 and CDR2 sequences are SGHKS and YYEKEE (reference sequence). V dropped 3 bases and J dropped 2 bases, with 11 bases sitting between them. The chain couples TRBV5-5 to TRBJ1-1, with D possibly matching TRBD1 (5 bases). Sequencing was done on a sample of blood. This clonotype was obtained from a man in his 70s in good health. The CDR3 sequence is CASSWDGLNTEAFF. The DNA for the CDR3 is TGTGCCAGCAGCTGGGACGGACTAAACACTGAAGCTTTCTTT.